Listed here are 20 T cell receptor beta chains from one sample, sequenced in a study of blood T cell repertoires in COVID-19. Generated by immunoSEQ multiplex PCR, the TCRdb table keeps only in-frame clones and is missing some. The sample carries 81,000 or so clones, roughly 92% recorded once. Material: peripheral blood. The receptors were gathered from a woman aged 55-70 years with active COVID-19.

This clone has more than one count but fewer than ten. V usage is TRBV5-6 and J usage is TRBJ1-3; 9 bases match TRBD1. Germline CDR1 SGHDT, CDR2 YYEEEE. With 4 bases clipped from V and 0 bases from J, the junction kept 5 bases outside the gene matches. The CDR3 runs to 16 residues. CDR3 amino acids: CASSPGQGNSGNTIYF. CDR3 nucleotide sequence: TGTGCCAGCAGCCCCGGACAGGGGAACTCTGGAAACACCATATATTTT. The full variable domain, with the rest looked up from reference TRBV5-6 and TRBJ1-3, is DAGVTQSPTHLIKTRGQQVTLRCSPKSGHDTVSWYQQALGQGPQFIFQYYEEEERQRGNFPDRFSGHQFPNYSSELNVNALLLGDSALYLCASSPGQGNSGNTIYFGEGSWLTVV.

This rearrangement joins TRBV18 to TRBJ2-7, with 8 bases lining up with TRBD1. V dropped 0 bases and J dropped 0; count of bases not matched to a gene: 1. Germline V gene sequence: CDR1 KGHSH, CDR2 LQKENI. The CDR3 is 15 residues long. The CDR3 DNA is TGTGCCAGCTCACCACCCGGGACAGGCTCCTACGAGCAGTACTTC. Its protein product is CASSPPGTGSYEQYF.

The gene calls are TRBV19 and TRBJ2-5; 10 bases agree with TRBD1. The germline V gene encodes CDR1 LNHDA and CDR2 SQIVND (reference sequence). CDR3 size: 15 residues. Germline trimming cut 4 bases from V and 0 bases from J; bases unmatched to any gene: 2. CDR3 sequence reads: CASSKGQGYQETQYF. The CDR3 coding sequence is TGTGCCAGTAGTAAGGGACAGGGGTACCAAGAGACCCAGTACTTC.

This chain uses TRBV5-1 with TRBJ2-1; 8 bases map to TRBD1. This CDR3 has 13 residues. From germline, CDR1 is SGHRS and CDR2 YFSETQ. V shed 5 bases, J shed 7 bases, and the junction held 5 bases outside the gene matches. The CDR3 protein is CASSSGGGNEQFF. CDR3 coding DNA: TGCGCCAGCAGTTCAGGGGGCGGGAATGAGCAGTTCTTC.

The chain uses TRBV6-2 or TRBV6-3 and TRBJ2-3, with 11 bases matching TRBD2. J lost 5 bases, V lost 2 bases, and 9 bases had no gene match. Germline values: CDR1 MNHEY, CDR2 SVGEGT. This CDR3 has 17 amino acids. Here the CDR3 DNA reads TGTGCCAGCAGTTACCCCCTGACTAGCGGGGATAAAGATACGCAGTATTTT. Its protein is CASSYPLTSGDKDTQYF.

The chain joins TRBV3-1 (or the pseudogene TRBV3-2) to TRBJ2-7, with TRBD2 identical over 14 bases. The trim removed 3 bases at V and 2 bases at J, leaving 6 bases unmatched. Germline values: CDR1 LGHDT, CDR2 YNNKEL (reference sequence). The CDR3 totals 17 residues. The CDR3 spells CASSQTSGGEKTYEQYF. DNA of the CDR3: TGTGCCAGCAGCCAGACTAGCGGGGGGGAGAAAACCTACGAGCAGTACTTC.

J is TRBJ1-1 and V is TRBV27, with D possibly being TRBD1 (5 bases). The CDR3 is 15 residues long. The germline V gene has CDR1 MNHEY and CDR2 SMNVEV (reference sequence). Between the trimmed V and J ends, which lost 6 bases and 1 base, there was a span of 15 bases. CDR3 coding DNA: TGTGCCAGCAGCCTTGTTGGGGGGGAGAACACTGAAGCTTTCTTT. Translating gives CASSLVGGENTEAFF.

The chain carries TRBV9 and TRBJ2-5; 9 bases match TRBD1. CDR1 and CDR2 (germline): SGDLS, YYNGEE. This CDR3 has 14 amino acids. The V and J ends lost 2 bases and 7 bases, in that order; junction bases with no gene match: 6. CDR3 protein: CASSVRDRAATQYF. CDR3 in DNA: TGTGCCAGCAGCGTCCGGGACAGGGCGGCGACCCAGTACTTC.

V gene TRBV24-1 combines with J gene TRBJ1-1; 8 bases are a match to TRBD1. The CDR3 has 16 residues. The V and J ends lost 3 bases and 6 bases, in that order; junction bases with no gene match: 11. Germline CDR1 reads KGHDR; CDR2 reads SFDVKD. The CDR3 DNA reads TGTGCCACCAGTGATACCGGGACAGGTGGAGTTGCTGAAGCTTTCTTT. This encodes CATSDTGTGGVAEAFF.

The V gene is TRBV6-5, the J gene TRBJ2-1; TRBD1 matches at 8 bases. The length of the CDR3 is 15 residues. Trimming removed 4 bases from V and 3 bases from J; junction bases left unmatched: 5. Germline CDR1 MNHEY, CDR2 SVGAGI. The CDR3 sequence: CASSSRTGNYNEQFF. CDR3 nucleotides: TGTGCCAGCAGTTCTCGGACAGGGAACTACAATGAGCAGTTCTTC.

V usage is TRBV9 and J usage is TRBJ1-2; 7 bases agree with TRBD1. The CDR3 is made up of 15 amino acids. Unmatched junction bases numbered 7, after V lost 3 bases and J lost 2 bases. Germline values: CDR1 SGDLS, CDR2 YYNGEE. The CDR3 nucleotides read TGTGCCAGCAGCGCATCGACAGGGCCGAACTATGGCTACACCTTC. Encoded protein: CASSASTGPNYGYTF.

This sequence joins TRBV12-3 or TRBV12-4 and TRBJ1-1; tentatively, D is TRBD1 (6 bases). The ends were cut back, 11 bases at V and 3 bases at J, with 13 bases in the middle. This CDR3 comprises 12 residues. The CDR3 DNA reads TGTGCCGCAGGGGCTATGGACACTGAAGCTTTCTTT. It is translated as CAAGAMDTEAFF.

The chain uses TRBV15 and TRBJ1-1; the match to TRBD1 covers 9 bases. Germline V gene sequence: CDR1 LNHNV, CDR2 YYDKDF (reference sequence). Trimming cost V 3 bases and J 3 bases; bases outside gene matches: 5. The CDR3 has 15 amino acids. DNA of the CDR3: TGTGCCACCAGCAGGGGGACAGGGCGGGACACTGAAGCTTTCTTT. It specifies CATSRGTGRDTEAFF.

As concerns this clone: Relative to the germline gene, one junction end is altered; a read error may explain this. The chain has TRBV5-4 and TRBJ2-1; 7 bases align to TRBD1. Germline V CDR1 and CDR2: SGHNT, YYREEE (reference sequence). The CDR3 is 11 amino acids. The CDR3 DNA reads TGTGCCAGCAGCTCAACAGGGGAGCGGTTCTTC. Translating gives CASSSTGERFF.

The gene calls are TRBV3-1 (or the pseudogene TRBV3-2) and TRBJ1-1; D gene uncertain. V was pared by 0 bases and J by 4 bases, with 9 bases between. Germline V gives CDR1 LGHDT, CDR2 YNNKEL (reference sequence). This CDR3 region has 14 residues. The CDR3 region is CASSQEVRGTEAFF. CDR3 in DNA: TGTGCCAGCAGCCAAGAGGTCCGGGGCACTGAAGCTTTCTTT.

The V gene is TRBV23-1, the J gene TRBJ2-7; no clear D gene. TRBV23-1 belongs to the ORF category, with a function that is uncertain. Trimming removed 4 bases from V and 9 bases from J, with 7 bases in between. This CDR3 is 10 amino acids long. CDR3 in amino acids: CASSLSRQYF. In DNA form, the CDR3 reads TGCGCCAGCAGTCTTTCCCGGCAGTACTTC.

This chain links TRBV19 with TRBJ1-2; D might be TRBD1 (6 bases). Germline V gene data show CDR1 as LNHDA and CDR2 as SQIVND (reference sequence). The V end was cut by 8 bases, the J end by 2 bases, with 15 bases between. The CDR3 sequence is 14 residues long. CDR3 in amino acids: CASHLQGPNYGYTF. CDR3 bases: TGTGCCAGTCATCTACAGGGACCAAACTATGGCTACACCTTC.

This clone appeared a single time. The chain has TRBV7-9 and TRBJ1-1; a possible D gene is TRBD1 (5 bases). CDR3 length: 15 amino acids. V lost 1 base to trimming and J lost 7 bases, with 16 bases between them. CDR1 and CDR2 from the germline V gene are SEHNR and FQNEAQ (reference sequence). Written as DNA, the CDR3 is TGTGCCAGCAGCTTAGAGGGGTCACCGATCAGTGAAGCTTTCTTT. Translated, it gives CASSLEGSPISEAFF.

The chain has TRBV30 and TRBJ1-5, with 7 nucleotides matching TRBD1. Germline CDR1 and CDR2: GTSNPN and SVGIG (reference sequence). J was trimmed by 2 bases and V by 4 bases; bases with no gene match: 2. The CDR3 is 13 amino acids. In DNA, the CDR3 is TGTGCCTGGAACGACAGGGGCAATCAGCCCCAGCATTTT. This codes for CAWNDRGNQPQHF.

The chain combines TRBV6-2 or TRBV6-3 with TRBJ1-5; D might be TRBD1 (6 bases). Germline V gene data show CDR1 as MNHEY and CDR2 as SVGEGT. The CDR3 is 16 residues long. Trimming removed 4 bases at V and 1 base at J, with 14 bases between. DNA of the CDR3: TGTGCCAGCAGTTGGGGGCACAGAATAAGCAATCAGCCCCAGCATTTT. Its protein product is CASSWGHRISNQPQHF.